The clone carrying this TCR beta chain has a handful of counts. The data are from a study of T-cell reconstitution after alpha-beta-depleted transplantation in children. During its preparation, the TCRbeta library received unique molecular identifiers. TCRdb called the PCR reads again in MiXCR, with one record for every CDR3 protein. Among about 610,000 distinct CDR3 sequences listed, 10% were seen once. Looked up from germline, CDR1 is SGHTA and CDR2 is FQGNSA. The CDR3 sequence is 16 residues long. V shed 5 bases, J shed 6 bases, and the junction held 8 bases outside the gene matches. The TCR originated in a human donor who donated a stem cell graft to a child with acute myeloid leukemia. Specimen: PBMCs from the stem cell graft donor, collected from the stem cell graft. The V and J genes are TRBV7-2 and TRBJ2-5; 14 bases agree with TRBD2. CDR3 DNA: TGTGCCAGCAGCCCCCCCGGGACTAGCGGGAGAAAGACCCAGTACTTC. Residues: CASSPPGTSGRKTQYF.